This T cell receptor beta chain stems from a study of cytomegalovirus exposure and HLA in healthy donors. CDR1 and CDR2 (germline): MNHEY, SMNVEV (reference sequence). The V end lost 5 bases, the J end lost 4 bases, and 11 bases lay between the germline ends. This CDR3 spans 14 amino acids. Researchers ran the PCR with 60 Vbeta and 13 Jbeta primers. Assay used: immunoSEQ multiplex PCR; TCRdb lists only in-frame clones, some missing. Here the sample spans more than 150,000 clones, approximately 84% being singletons. Material: PBMCs. The chain joins TRBV27 to TRBJ2-2, with a tentative D call TRBD2 (5 bases). The clonotype originates from a boy between 10 and 17 years old in good health and CMV-seronegative. CDR3 residues: CASSMRESTGELFF. CDR3 nucleotides: TGTGCCAGCAGTATGAGGGAGAGCACCGGGGAGCTGTTTTTT.